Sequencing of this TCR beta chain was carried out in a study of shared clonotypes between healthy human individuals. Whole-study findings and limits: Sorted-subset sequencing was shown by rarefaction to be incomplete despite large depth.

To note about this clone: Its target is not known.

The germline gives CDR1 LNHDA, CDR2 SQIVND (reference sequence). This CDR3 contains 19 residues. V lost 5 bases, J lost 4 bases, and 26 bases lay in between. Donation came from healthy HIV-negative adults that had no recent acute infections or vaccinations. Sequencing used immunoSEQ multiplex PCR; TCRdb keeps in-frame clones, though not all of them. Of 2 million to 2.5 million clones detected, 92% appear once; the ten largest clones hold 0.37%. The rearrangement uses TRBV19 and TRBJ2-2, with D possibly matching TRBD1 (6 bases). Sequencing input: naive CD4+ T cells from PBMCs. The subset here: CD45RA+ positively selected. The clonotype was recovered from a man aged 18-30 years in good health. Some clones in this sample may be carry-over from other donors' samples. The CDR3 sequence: CASSARDTIPPPSTGELFF. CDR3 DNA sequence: TGTGCCAGTAGTGCCCGGGACACAATTCCCCCCCCGAGCACCGGGGAGCTGTTTTTT.